These T cell receptor beta chains were read from a single sample in a study of blood T cell repertoires in COVID-19. The protocol was immunoSEQ multiplex PCR, while the TCRdb copy is restricted to in-frame clones and leaves out a portion. The sample contains some 300,000 clones, 88% of which appear only once. The sample was peripheral blood. The receptors originated from a woman in her 30s who had recovered from COVID-19. Both conserved end residues are trimmed from each CDR3. Clone size, where shown, is once, few, many, or a class for clones that have expanded.

j_gene	v_gene	abundance	CDR3aa
TRBJ2-4	TRBV7-2	NA	ASSSSARGPVSKNIQY
TRBJ2-7	TRBV7-9	NA	ASSLQVYEQY
TRBJ1-1	TRBV6-1	once	ASSEFAGGGYTEAF
TRBJ1-6	TRBV6-4	NA	ASSETERGSPLH
TRBJ1-6	TRBV2	NA	ASRDRVSNSPLH
TRBJ2-2	TRBV19	NA	ASSADGGTGELF
TRBJ1-2	TRBV19	NA	ASRRTGGGGYT
TRBJ2-7	TRBV2	NA	ASTPEQGWENEQY
TRBJ2-1	TRBV19	NA	ASRDRGDINEQF
TRBJ2-3	TRBV4-1	NA	ASSQGDRDTQY
TRBJ1-2	TRBV2	NA	ASVFIGGHGYT
TRBJ2-7	TRBV7-9	NA	ASSLWTGGAEQY
TRBJ2-7	TRBV13	NA	ASSSFAGGAGYEQY
TRBJ1-2	TRBV9	NA	ASSVAGTGDGYT
TRBJ2-7	TRBV5-1	NA	ASSPTGGYEQY
TRBJ2-7	TRBV28	NA	ASSFRDSSYEQY
TRBJ1-4	TRBV11-2	NA	ASSPSSATNEKLF
TRBJ2-7	TRBV27	NA	ASSLTGTAYEQY
TRBJ2-1	TRBV5-1	NA	ASSLGGGQTSYNEQF
TRBJ2-7	TRBV20-1	NA	SASFPNRGSGYEQY
TRBJ1-5	TRBV28	NA	ASSLFAYSYSNQPQH
TRBJ1-6	TRBV19	once	ASSIEGAGALYNSPLH
TRBJ2-3	TRBV7-6	NA	ASSLGVAWSSDTQY
TRBJ2-1	TRBV9	once	ASSSRDKERNEQF
TRBJ2-7	TRBV5-6	NA	ASSLVGEQY
TRBJ1-5	TRBV30	NA	AWRAPGGHQPQH
TRBJ1-5	TRBV28	NA	ASSSPSESRDQPQH
TRBJ2-7	TRBV5-3	NA	ARSLRDKNYEQY
TRBJ1-2	TRBV10-3	NA	AIRPTGMEGYT
TRBJ2-5	TRBV7-2	NA	ASSPGGPRETQY
TRBJ1-2	TRBV19	NA	ASSPRQGRGANYGYT
TRBJ2-3	TRBV7-2	NA	ASSSWTGRADTQY
TRBJ2-3	TRBV10-3	NA	AISDWWGTNKSTDTQY
TRBJ2-3	TRBV30	NA	AWARGGIDTQY
TRBJ1-5	TRBV19	NA	ASSKGRGMRQPQH
TRBJ2-5	TRBV3-1/TRBV3-2	NA	ASSHLVVQETQY
TRBJ1-5	TRBV3-1/TRBV3-2	few	ASSRGGDFNQPQH
TRBJ2-5	TRBV5-4	NA	ASSLDLRQETQY
TRBJ2-5	TRBV2	NA	ASGQDQETQY
TRBJ1-3	TRBV6-7	NA	ASRTTGTFFPGNTIY
TRBJ2-7	TRBV6-6	NA	ASSLQGQERSS
TRBJ1-2	TRBV2	NA	ASSGEGHGQNYGYT
TRBJ1-5	TRBV2	NA	ASSGRSNQPQH
TRBJ2-1	TRBV9	NA	ASSKRGTSKYNEQF